This paragraph covers one T cell receptor (beta chain) sequence. Its cognate antigen is unknown. Each subset's genomic DNA was shared equally among a number of immunoSEQ plates. Some clones are missing from TCRdb's copy, which holds only in-frame ones; the method was immunoSEQ multiplex PCR. The data hold 760,000 or so clones, with 90% to 97% observed a single time. CD45RO-negative CD8 cells positively selected for CCR7 made up the naive population, which excluded terminally differentiated effector memory CD45RA+ cells. Trimming removed 1 base at V and 6 bases at J, with 13 bases between. Germline CDR1 and CDR2: SGHDN and FVKESK. The CDR3 runs 14 residues. These data originate in a study of shared clonotypes between healthy human individuals. General study points: Rarefaction showed sorted-subset sequencing was incomplete despite large depth. Clonotypes which were not shared had lower generation probabilities than clonotypes that all four donors shared. Estimated clonotype richness was generally higher in naive than memory subsets.

Sequencing input: naive CD8+ T cells sorted from blood. The V gene is TRBV14, the J gene TRBJ2-7; possibly TRBD1 or TRBD2 for D (5 bases each). This clonotype was obtained from a man aged 30 to 45 in good health. The CDR3 DNA reads TGTGCCAGCAGCCAAGGTGTCGGTGGGGGCGAGCAGTACTTC. This gives the protein CASSQGVGGGEQYF.